A single sample is the source of the 28 T cell receptor beta chains below, sequenced in a study of monozygotic twins with inflammatory bowel disease. Reanalyzing the 5' RACE reads, TCRdb keeps one entry per CDR3 protein, without DNA. This listing includes approximately 160,000 distinct CDR3 sequences. Sequencing used blood. Receptors originate from a human donor with ulcerative colitis or Crohn's disease, or a healthy co-twin of an affected twin (not recorded which).

The chain has TRBV7-2 and TRBJ2-7; TCRdb's D call of TRBD1 is untestable without DNA. The CDR3 spans 13 residues. Germline-derived CDR1 and CDR2 are SGHTA and FQGNSA. CDR3 in amino acids: CASSRDRLYEQYF.

The V and J genes are TRBV11-3 and TRBJ2-1; TCRdb's assignment of TRBD2 cannot be checked, as there is no DNA. Germline loops: CDR1 SGHNT, CDR2 YENEEA. CDR3 length: 15 residues. The CDR3 here is CASSLDSGSPNEQFF.

The chain uses TRBV5-1 and TRBJ2-1; the D call from TCRdb, TRBD2, cannot be confirmed without DNA. Germline assignment: CDR1 SGHRS and CDR2 YFSETQ. This CDR3 comprises 14 residues. The CDR3 reads CASSFGSGINEQFF.

This chain links TRBV5-1 with TRBJ1-2; TCRdb's D gene call, TRBD1, goes unchecked for lack of DNA. Germline loops: CDR1 SGHRS, CDR2 YFSETQ. The length of the CDR3 is 16 residues. The CDR3 here is CASSLQPGGGIDGYTF.

The genes are TRBV6-1 and TRBJ1-5; there is no DNA to check the TCRdb D call of TRBD1. The CDR3 runs 14 residues. From germline, CDR1 is MNHNS and CDR2 SASEGT. The CDR3 loop reads CASRLGTGVQPQHF.

This sequence joins TRBV6-2 or TRBV6-3 and TRBJ2-1; TCRdb names TRBD2, which stays unverified in the absence of DNA. CDR1 is MNHEY, CDR2 SVGEGT, per germline. The CDR3 runs to 16 residues. CDR3: CASRNTGLAGLHEQFF.

The chain has TRBV10-3 and TRBJ1-6; the D call from TCRdb, TRBD1, cannot be confirmed without DNA. Per germline, CDR1 ENHRY and CDR2 SYGVKD. The CDR3 runs 14 residues. CDR3 sequence: CAIRGGGDNSPLHF.

The V and J genes are TRBV5-1 and TRBJ2-2; checking the TCRdb D call of TRBD2 is not possible without DNA. The CDR3 runs 14 residues. Germline V lookup: CDR1 SGHRS, CDR2 YFSETQ. The CDR3 reads CASYRDWNTGELFF.

J is TRBJ2-2 and V is TRBV15; checking the TCRdb D call of TRBD2 is not possible without DNA. The CDR3 loop spans 16 amino acids. The germline CDR1 and CDR2 sequences are LNHNV and YYDKDF (reference sequence). CDR3 residues: CATSRELAGKTGELFF.

The V and J genes are TRBV5-4 and TRBJ1-2; TCRdb gives TRBD1 as the D gene, but with no DNA this cannot be confirmed. The germline V gene has CDR1 SGHNT and CDR2 YYREEE (reference sequence). The CDR3 extends over 16 amino acids. The CDR3 sequence: CASSLPGTGVGYGYTF.

The chain is built from TRBV10-3 and TRBJ1-4. This CDR3 is built from 13 residues. The V gene's germline CDR1 is ENHRY and CDR2 SYGVKD. The CDR3 sequence: CAISEEPNEKLFF.

The rearrangement joins TRBV7-9 to TRBJ1-4; TCRdb calls TRBD1, which cannot be checked without DNA. The germline V gene encodes CDR1 SEHNR and CDR2 FQNEAQ (reference sequence). The CDR3 is 15 amino acids. The CDR3 sequence is CASSRTGWGNEKLFF.

The chain combines TRBV12-3 or TRBV12-4 with TRBJ1-6. The CDR3 sequence is 14 residues long. The CDR3 is CASSFFGDNSPLHF.

The V call is TRBV5-1, the J call TRBJ2-7; the TCRdb D gene call, TRBD1, has no DNA to confirm it. Looked up from germline, CDR1 is SGHRS and CDR2 is YFSETQ. The CDR3 totals 16 residues. The CDR3 here is CASSPPTGQGIGEQYF.

This chain connects TRBV29-1 to TRBJ1-1. CDR3 length: 14 residues. The germline V gene has CDR1 SQVTM and CDR2 ANQGSEA. CDR3 residues: CSCLGHWGINEAFF. Filled out from reference TRBV29-1 and TRBJ1-1, the complete variable domain reads SAVISQKPSRDICQRGTSLTIQCQVDSQVTMMFWYRQQPGQSLTLIATANQGSEATYESGFVIDKFPISRPNLTFSTLTVSNMSPEDSSIYLCSCLGHWGINEAFFGQGTRLTVV.

V and J are TRBV5-1 and TRBJ1-2. The CDR3 covers 12 residues. Germline values: CDR1 SGHRS, CDR2 YFSETQ. The CDR3 region is CASSQANYGYTF.

The chain recombines TRBV29-1 with TRBJ2-6; TCRdb's D call, TRBD1, is unchecked because there is no DNA. The CDR3 covers 16 residues. The V gene's germline CDR1 is SQVTM and CDR2 ANQGSEA. The CDR3 here is CSVLAQGFTGANVLTF. The whole variable domain, filled in from reference TRBV29-1 and TRBJ2-6, reads SAVISQKPSRDICQRGTSLTIQCQVDSQVTMMFWYRQQPGQSLTLIATANQGSEATYESGFVIDKFPISRPNLTFSTLTVSNMSPEDSSIYLCSVLAQGFTGANVLTFGAGSRLTVL.

The chain carries TRBV7-9 and TRBJ1-4; as DNA is missing, the TRBD1 call by TCRdb cannot be tested. CDR3 length equals 16 residues. From germline, CDR1 is SEHNR and CDR2 FQNEAQ (reference sequence). The CDR3: CASSWGGAQHKEKLFF.

This chain connects TRBV15 to TRBJ2-2; TCRdb names TRBD2, which stays unverified in the absence of DNA. This CDR3 region has 13 residues. Per the germline V gene, CDR1 is LNHNV and CDR2 is YYDKDF (reference sequence). The CDR3 loop reads CATGTSNTGELFF.

This chain connects TRBV20-1 to TRBJ1-4. Per the germline V gene, CDR1 is DFQATT and CDR2 is SNEGSKA (reference sequence). This CDR3 has 14 residues. The CDR3 loop is CSARPGLGHEKLFF.

This chain joins TRBV20-1 and TRBJ2-7; the TRBD1 assignment by TCRdb is unverifiable without DNA. Germline V gene lookup returns CDR1 DFQATT and CDR2 SNEGSKA (reference sequence). There are 12 residues in the CDR3. The CDR3: CSASSRGYEQYF.

The chain recombines TRBV19 with TRBJ1-5. This CDR3 is built from 17 residues. Germline CDR1 and CDR2: LNHDA and SQIVND (reference sequence). The CDR3 loop reads CASSMRRFEIGNQPQHF. The complete variable domain, with remaining parts taken from reference TRBV19 and TRBJ1-5, reads DGGITQSPKYLFRKEGQNVTLSCEQNLNHDAMYWYRQDPGQGLRLIYYSQIVNDFQKGDIAEGYSVSREKKESFPLTVTSAQKNPTAFYLCASSMRRFEIGNQPQHFGDGTRLSIL.

V is TRBV20-1 and J is TRBJ1-5; as DNA is missing, the TRBD1 call by TCRdb cannot be tested. CDR3 length: 12 residues. The germline gives CDR1 DFQATT, CDR2 SNEGSKA (reference sequence). This CDR3 reads CSAGTVNQPQHF.

The chain combines TRBV7-2 with TRBJ1-5; TCRdb's D gene call, TRBD1, goes unchecked for lack of DNA. Germline CDR1 is SGHTA and CDR2 is FQGNSA. The CDR3 has 15 amino acids. CDR3: CASSSFPGVNQPQHF.

The chain is built from TRBV18 and TRBJ1-1. Germline V CDR1 and CDR2: KGHSH, LQKENI. The CDR3 has 11 residues. CDR3 protein: CASSPMTEAFF.

The CDR3 sequence is CASSQEFRGRETQYF. The J gene is TRBJ2-5, the V gene TRBV3-1; absent DNA, TCRdb's TRBD1 call cannot be checked. The CDR3 contains 15 residues. The germline gives CDR1 LGHDT, CDR2 YNNKEL (reference sequence).

The chain is built from TRBV7-2 and TRBJ2-7; the D call from TCRdb, TRBD1, cannot be confirmed without DNA. The CDR3 consists of 15 residues. Germline lookup yields CDR1 SGHTA and CDR2 FQGNSA. The CDR3 loop is CASSLAVGGIYEQYF.

This chain joins TRBV7-6 and TRBJ2-5; TCRdb proposes TRBD2, but this gene call is untestable without DNA. The CDR3 has 14 residues. In germline, CDR1 is SGHVS, CDR2 FNYEAQ. CDR3 loop: CASGGGRVEETQYF.